Listed below are T cell receptor beta chains from one sample, sequenced in a study of T-cell memory formation after mild COVID-19. MiXCR, applied by TCRdb to the 5' RACE reads, yields one record per CDR3 protein. The sample has about 270,000 distinct CDR3 sequences, more than 15% seen once. The sample taken for sequencing was PBMCs or a T cell subset sorted from them (not recorded which). The receptor set was obtained from a young man who had mild COVID-19 (a few samples of this study predate the infection). Cell type and time point are not known. Each CDR3 is given with its conserved first and last residue. D genes are given only for firm matches. Clone size is shown for a subset of rows, as once, few, many or a class of expanded clone.

clone size	V gene	J gene	D gene	CDR3 DNA	CDR3 protein
-	TRBV7-2	TRBJ2-7	-	TGTGCCAGCGGTCGACAGCCAACCTACGAGCAGTACTTC	CASGRQPTYEQYF
-	TRBV18	TRBJ2-3	-	TGTGCCAGCTCACCGCGGACAGCGGCGACAGATACGCAGTATTTT	CASSPRTAATDTQYF
-	TRBV7-2	TRBJ2-5	-	TGTGCCAGCAGCCCCGATGGGGCGACGGTCCGAGAGACCCAGTACTTC	CASSPDGATVRETQYF
few	TRBV29-1	TRBJ1-4	TRBD1	TGCAGCGTCCTCGGGACAGGGTTCACTAATGAAAAACTGTTTTTT	CSVLGTGFTNEKLFF
few	TRBV20-1	TRBJ2-5	-	TGCAGTGCTAGAGATCGTTTAAGGGGGGAGACCCAGTACTTC	CSARDRLRGETQYF
-	TRBV4-3	TRBJ2-2	TRBD1	TGCGCCAGCAGCCACCGGGACAGACTCGAAAACACCGGGGAGCTGTTTTTT	CASSHRDRLENTGELFF
-	TRBV18	TRBJ1-2	-	TGTGCCAGCTCACCACAAAGTAACTATGGCTACACCTTC	CASSPQSNYGYTF
many	TRBV12-3/TRBV12-4	TRBJ2-5	-	TGTGCCAGCAGTTTTGGAGAGACCCAGTACTTC	CASSFGETQYF
-	TRBV5-1	TRBJ2-3	-	TGCGCCAGCAGCTTCCAGGACACAGATACGCAGTATTTT	CASSFQDTDTQYF
-	TRBV7-8	TRBJ1-5	-	TGTGCCAGCAGCTTAGCGGCCAATTACTATCAGCCCCAGCATTTT	CASSLAANYYQPQHF
-	TRBV29-1	TRBJ2-1	-	TGCAGCGTGCTCGGGGGTATGCAGTTCTTC	CSVLGGMQFF
-	TRBV4-3	TRBJ1-1	-	TGCGCCAGCAGCCCTTCTCGGGCGGCAGACACTGAAGCTTTCTTT	CASSPSRAADTEAFF
-	TRBV7-2	TRBJ1-1	-	TGTGCCAGCAGCGCAAGCCCGGGGCTTGAAGCTTTCTTT	CASSASPGLEAFF
few	TRBV5-1	TRBJ2-1	TRBD1	TGCGCCAGCAGGGAAAGACAGGGGCATGAGCAGTTCTTC	CASRERQGHEQFF
-	TRBV12-3/TRBV12-4	TRBJ1-6	-	TGTGCCAGCAGTTTACAGGGGACGGAGAATTCACCCCTCCACTTT	CASSLQGTENSPLHF
once	TRBV24-1	TRBJ2-5	TRBD2	TGTGCCACCAGTGGGGGACTAGCGGGGACCCAGTACTTC	CATSGGLAGTQYF
few	TRBV7-2	TRBJ2-1	-	TGTGCCAGCAGCTTAGCGCCGTCGACAAGCTCCTACAATGAGCAGTTCTTC	CASSLAPSTSSYNEQFF
few	TRBV7-2	TRBJ2-1	-	TGTGCCAGCAGCATCCAGCGTGATTATGAGCAGTTCTTC	CASSIQRDYEQFF
-	TRBV7-9	TRBJ2-5	TRBD2	TGTGCCAGCAGCCCGCCGACTAGCGGGGGAGTCCAAGAGACCCAGTACTTC	CASSPPTSGGVQETQYF
few	TRBV5-1	TRBJ2-5	-	TGCGCCAGCAGCTTGAGTAGGCAGGACCAAGAGACCCAGTACTTC	CASSLSRQDQETQYF
-	TRBV3-1	TRBJ1-1	-	TGTGCCAGCAGCTCCGACGGTGACACTGAAGCTTTCTTT	CASSSDGDTEAFF
few	TRBV4-1	TRBJ2-1	TRBD1	TGCGCCAGCAGCCTTGGACAGGGGAACGGGGAGCAGTTCTTC	CASSLGQGNGEQFF
-	TRBV7-9	TRBJ2-7	-	TGTGCCAGCAGAGACGGCTCCTACGAGCAGTACTTC	CASRDGSYEQYF
few	TRBV20-1	TRBJ2-3	TRBD2	TGCAGTGCCCACTCAGTCGAGCGGGGAATCACAGATACGCAGTATTTT	CSAHSVERGITDTQYF
-	TRBV20-1	TRBJ1-4	TRBD1	TGCAGTGCTATCGACAGGGGGAATGAAAAACTGTTTTTT	CSAIDRGNEKLFF
few	TRBV4-1	TRBJ1-6	-	TGCGCCAGCAGCCAAGGGCCACAGGGTCACCACTTT	CASSQGPQGHHF
-	TRBV7-6	TRBJ2-7	-	TGTGCCAGCAGCTACCTCGGGTTACCCCACGAGCAGTACTTC	CASSYLGLPHEQYF
-	TRBV4-1	TRBJ1-4	-	TGCGCCAGCAGCCCGTCCGGGTCGATCAATGAAAAACTGTTTTTT	CASSPSGSINEKLFF
few	TRBV5-6	TRBJ2-3	-	TGTGCCAGCAGCTTTGGTACTAGGCGCACAGATACGCAGTATTTT	CASSFGTRRTDTQYF
-	TRBV7-9	TRBJ2-3	TRBD2	TGTGCCAGCAGCTTACCCTTAGGCGGGGGGCCGTCTGATACGCAGTATTTT	CASSLPLGGGPSDTQYF
-	TRBV11-1	TRBJ2-7	TRBD1	TGTGCCAGCAGCCGACGCCGGGACAGGTTCTACGAGCAGTACTTC	CASSRRRDRFYEQYF
-	TRBV10-1	TRBJ2-2	-	TGCGCCAGCAGTGAGTCTAGGCTGGGGCAGAATAGCGGATACACCGGGGAGCTGTTTTTT	CASSESRLGQNSGYTGELFF
few	TRBV6-5	TRBJ1-2	TRBD1	TGTGCCAGCAGTTACTGGGGGACAGGGTCGGACTATGGCTACACCTTC	CASSYWGTGSDYGYTF
few	TRBV5-1	TRBJ2-7	-	TGCGCCAGCAGTCCTGGGGCCCTCAATTTAGGCGAGCAGTACTTC	CASSPGALNLGEQYF
few	TRBV6-5	TRBJ1-6	TRBD1	TGTGCCAGCAGTTCACAGGGGGCTTCACCCCTCCACTTT	CASSSQGASPLHF
-	TRBV5-5	TRBJ2-3	TRBD2	TGTGCCAGCGACCGCGCGGTAGCGGGTCCCTTCGGAGATACGCAGTATTTT	CASDRAVAGPFGDTQYF
-	TRBV6-5	TRBJ2-5	-	TGTGCCAGCAGTTACTCGAGGGGAGAAGAGACCCAGTACTTC	CASSYSRGEETQYF
few	TRBV11-2	TRBJ1-6	-	TGTGCCAGCAGCCAGCATGACAATTCACCCCTCCACTTT	CASSQHDNSPLHF
few	TRBV5-8	TRBJ2-3	-	TGTGCCAGCAGCCGAGGACAGCTCTACACAGATACGCAGTATTTT	CASSRGQLYTDTQYF
few	TRBV7-9	TRBJ2-3	TRBD1	TGTGCCAGCTACGGGACAGGGTCTTTCCCATCGCAGTATTTT	CASYGTGSFPSQYF
few	TRBV4-1	TRBJ2-5	TRBD1	TGCGCCAGCAGCCCGAGGTCGGGACAGAGACAAGAGACCCAGTACTTC	CASSPRSGQRQETQYF
few	TRBV7-2	TRBJ1-2	-	TGTGCCAGCAGCTTAGCATCTTCTGACTATGGCTACACCTTC	CASSLASSDYGYTF
-	TRBV7-3	TRBJ1-5	-	TGTGCCAGCAGCGCCGACGGTAACAATCAGCCCCAGCATTTT	CASSADGNNQPQHF
-	TRBV11-2	TRBJ2-5	TRBD1	TGTGCCGTCCGGGGGACAGGGCGCGAGGCCCAGTACTTC	CAVRGTGREAQYF
-	TRBV7-2	TRBJ2-1	TRBD2	TGTGCCAGCATCCGGACTAGCCCCGACAATGAGCAGTTCTTC	CASIRTSPDNEQFF
-	TRBV12-3/TRBV12-4	TRBJ2-2	-	TGTGCCAGCAGCCCGGAGGGGGGGAACACCGGGGAGCTGTTTTTT	CASSPEGGNTGELFF